One and the same sample provided the 9 T cell receptor beta chains below, sequenced in a study of a mutant IDH1 vaccine in newly diagnosed glioma. The time point is: week 47, end of study. Each dose of the vaccine consisted of 300 ug of mutant IDH1 20-mer peptide, with topical imiquimod. What these receptors recognize is not known. Some clones are missing from TCRdb's copy, which holds only in-frame ones; the method was immunoSEQ multiplex PCR. The sample holds around 84,000 clones, roughly four fifths seen once. The specimen was PBMCs, collected from a glioma patient whose treatment included an IDH1 peptide vaccine. Every receptor here comes from a man in his forties or fifties with glioma.

In this sample, this clone turned up once. The chain combines TRBV4-1 with TRBJ2-5; TRBD2 agrees at 8 bases. The J call may not be correct, given that the DNA end is closer to TRBJ2-7. CDR3 size: 16 residues. Per germline, CDR1 MGHRA and CDR2 YSYEKL. The DNA for the CDR3 is TGCGCCAGCAGCTCCCCATCTACGGGAGGGTCCTACGAGCAGTACTTC. This gives the protein CASSSPSTGGSYEQYF.

The chain has TRBV6-5 and TRBJ1-6; D gene unclear. Trimming left V 8 bases short and J 7 bases short, with 9 bases between. Germline CDR1 is MNHEY and CDR2 is SVGAGI. This CDR3 comprises 12 residues. The CDR3 DNA sequence: TGTGCCAGCTCCGGGCTGAATTCACCCCTCCACTTT. Translating it yields CASSGLNSPLHF.

This chain uses TRBV9 with TRBJ2-3, with 8 nucleotides matching TRBD2. This CDR3 has 15 amino acids. V shed 4 bases, J shed 2 bases, and the junction held 6 bases outside the gene matches. Germline-derived CDR1 and CDR2 are SGDLS and YYNGEE. The CDR3 sequence: CASSPRSGNTDTQYF. The DNA for the CDR3 is TGTGCCAGCAGCCCCCGTAGCGGGAACACAGATACGCAGTATTTT. The variable domain in full, with the rest retrieved from reference TRBV9 and TRBJ2-3, is DSGVTQTPKHLITATGQRVTLRCSPRSGDLSVYWYQQSLDQGLQFLIQYYNGEERAKGNILERFSAQQFPDLHSELNLSSLELGDSALYFCASSPRSGNTDTQYFGPGTRLTVL.

Only a few counts were recorded for this clone. J is TRBJ2-7 and V is TRBV6-6; 9 nucleotides match TRBD2. V shed 6 bases, J shed 3 bases, and the junction held 9 bases outside the gene matches. The germline gives CDR1 MNHNY, CDR2 SVGAGI (reference sequence). This CDR3 region has 15 residues. For the CDR3, the DNA is TGTGCCAGCAGCTCACCGGGACTAGCTAACTACGAGCAGTACTTC. Translated: CASSSPGLANYEQYF.

The gene calls are TRBV5-1 and TRBJ2-3, with TRBD2 as a possible D gene (6 bases). Germline loops: CDR1 SGHRS, CDR2 YFSETQ. There are 11 residues in the CDR3. V was trimmed by 5 bases and J by 6 bases, leaving 7 bases between them. CDR3 coding DNA: TGCGCCAGCAGTGCGGGGGATACGCAGTATTTT. The encoded protein is CASSAGDTQYF.

The chain joins TRBV7-9 to TRBJ1-2; tentatively, D is TRBD1 (5 bases). Trimming took off 2 bases at V and 5 bases at J, with 9 bases between the two ends. This CDR3 is 13 amino acids long. CDR1 is SEHNR and CDR2 is FQNEAQ in the germline V gene (reference sequence). CDR3 coding DNA: TGTGCCAGCAGCTTACAGGGTGGTTATGGCTACACCTTC. It translates to CASSLQGGYGYTF.

The gene calls are TRBV7-9 and TRBJ2-5; TRBD1 agrees at 8 bases. After removal of 3 bases from V and 0 bases from J, the junction contained 0 bases not matched to a gene. The CDR3 is 14 residues long. Per the germline V gene, CDR1 is SEHNR and CDR2 is FQNEAQ (reference sequence). CDR3 in amino acids: CASSLGQDQETQYF. CDR3 DNA sequence: TGTGCCAGCAGCTTGGGACAGGACCAAGAGACCCAGTACTTC.

The CDR3 bases are TGTGCCAGCAGCACCCGGGGACGCCACCGGTATGGCAATCAGCCCCAGCATTTT. This encodes CASSTRGRHRYGNQPQHF. This chain links TRBV5-6 with TRBJ1-5, with D perhaps TRBD1 (5 bases). Germline lookup yields CDR1 SGHDT and CDR2 YYEEEE. The CDR3 has 18 residues. Between the trimmed V and J ends, which lost 4 bases and 2 bases, there was a span of 22 bases.

This rearrangement joins TRBV5-4 to TRBJ2-1; TRBD2 matches 12 bases. Germline loops: CDR1 SGHNT, CDR2 YYREEE (reference sequence). The CDR3 runs 15 residues. The junction had 3 bases not matched to a gene; V was cut back by 3 bases and J by 5 bases. The CDR3 spells CASSSLAGGNNEQFF. CDR3 nucleotides: TGTGCCAGCAGCTCACTAGCGGGGGGAAACAATGAGCAGTTCTTC.